Following are 20 T cell receptor beta chains from one sample sequenced in a study of T cell clones after liver transplantation. Assay: immunoSEQ multiplex PCR; the TCRdb copy retains only in-frame clones and omits some. The table shows 75,000 to 95,000 clones, with around four fifths occurring only once. The source was CD4+ T cells from blood, collected 48 months after liver transplant. These receptors originate from a human patient who received a liver transplant. The graft donor may have contributed some T cells.

Only a few counts were recorded for this clone. This chain links TRBV7-9 with TRBJ1-2; D is unclear. Trimming removed 9 bases at V and 12 bases at J, with 17 bases between. The germline V gene has CDR1 SEHNR and CDR2 FQNEAQ (reference sequence). CDR3 length equals 11 residues. The CDR3 spells CARETRPGDTF. The CDR3 DNA sequence: TGTGCCAGAGAGACAAGGCCGGGAGACACCTTC. Full variable domain (rest looked up from reference TRBV7-9 and TRBJ1-2): DTGVSQNPRHKITKRGQNVTFRCDPISEHNRLYWYRQTLGQGPEFLTYFQNEAQLEKSRLLSDRFSAERPKGSFSTLEIQRTEQGDSAMYLCARETRPGDTFGSGTRLTVV.

V is TRBV2 and J is TRBJ2-3; the match to TRBD1 covers 9 bases. This CDR3 is built from 16 residues. The junction had 16 bases not matched to a gene; V was cut back by 8 bases and J by 7 bases. The germline V gene has CDR1 SNHLY and CDR2 FYNNEI. The CDR3 region is CASSSVGDRAGNTQYF. The CDR3, as DNA: TGTGCCAGCTCCTCAGTAGGGGACAGGGCTGGGAATACGCAGTATTTT.

CDR3 sequence (DNA): TGTGCCAGCAGCTCCCGGGAGGGGGGGCTCTGGAAGCAGTTCTTC. Amino acid sequence: CASSSREGGLWKQFF. This chain links TRBV7-3 with TRBJ2-1; 8 bases align to TRBD2. The V gene's germline CDR1 is SGHTA and CDR2 FQGTGA. The CDR3 runs 15 residues. Trimming cost V 4 bases and J 11 bases; bases outside gene matches: 13.

The CDR3 bases are TGTGCCAGTGGGGAGGTCCACACTGAAGCTTTCTTT. Translating gives CASGEVHTEAFF. The chain is built from TRBV7-2 and TRBJ1-1, with unresolved D. V dropped 9 bases and J dropped 3 bases, with 11 bases sitting between them. Germline CDR1 and CDR2: SGHTA and FQGNSA. The CDR3 length is 12 residues. Full variable domain (missing parts from reference TRBV7-2 and TRBJ1-1): GAGVSQSPSNKVTEKGKDVELRCDPISGHTALYWYRQSLGQGLEFLIYFQGNSAPDKSGLPSDRFSAERTGGSVSTLTIQRTQQEDSAVYLCASGEVHTEAFFGQGTRLTVV.

This clone was found a few times. CDR3 bases: TGTGCCAGCACGGGACCAGCGGGTGGCTACACCTTC. This gives the protein CASTGPAGGYTF. The chain combines TRBV21-1 with TRBJ1-2. TRBV21-1 is termed a pseudogene. The CDR3 is made up of 12 amino acids.

This clone was recorded only once. This sequence joins TRBV6-6 and TRBJ2-2; D gene ambiguous. The germline V gene encodes CDR1 MNHNY and CDR2 SVGAGI (reference sequence). The germline V and J ends were trimmed by 2 bases and 3 bases, with 7 bases remaining between them. This CDR3 is 14 amino acids long. CDR3 DNA: TGTGCCAGCAGTTACCTTCGCGACACCGGGGAGCTGTTTTTT. This gives the protein CASSYLRDTGELFF.

V is TRBV28 and J is TRBJ2-5; 12 bases are shared with TRBD2. CDR1 MDHEN and CDR2 SYDVKM come from the germline V gene. The trim removed 7 bases at V and 0 bases at J, leaving 6 bases unmatched. CDR3 length: 16 amino acids. This chain's CDR3 is CASKLAGGRDQETQYF. CDR3 nucleotide sequence: TGTGCCAGCAAGCTAGCGGGAGGGCGGGACCAAGAGACCCAGTACTTC.

This clone occurred once. Other DNA sequences within the sample encode an identical CDR3. The chain employs TRBV19 and TRBJ1-6; a weak D match, TRBD1 (6 bases). CDR3 size: 14 residues. CDR1 and CDR2 from the germline V gene are LNHDA and SQIVND (reference sequence). V lost 2 bases, J lost 7 bases, and 9 bases lay in between. The DNA for the CDR3 is TGTGCCAGTAGTATACAAGGGGGGAATTCACCCCTCCACTTT. This gives the protein CASSIQGGNSPLHF.

The genes are TRBV2 and TRBJ2-4; D possibly matches TRBD1 or TRBD2 (5 bases each). The V gene lost 8 bases and the J gene lost 9 bases, with 14 bases spanning the gap. Germline V lookup: CDR1 SNHLY, CDR2 FYNNEI. There are 12 residues in the CDR3. The CDR3 sequence: CASEGGGTIQYF. CDR3 coding DNA: TGTGCCAGCGAGGGTGGGGGAACCATTCAGTACTTC.

Turning to this clone: A read error may explain this, as a much larger clone is one base away. The chain recombines TRBV7-3 with TRBJ2-1; D not certain. CDR1 is SGHTA, CDR2 FQGTGA, per germline. The CDR3 extends over 14 amino acids. CDR3 DNA sequence: TGTGCCAACAGCCCATCAAGGAGCCCCAATGAGCAGTTCTTC. Translation gives CANSPSRSPNEQFF. Drawing the rest from reference TRBV7-3 and TRBJ2-1, the complete variable domain is GAGVSQTPSNKVTEKGKYVELRCDPISGHTALYWYRQSLGQGPEFLIYFQGTGAADDSGLPNDRFFAVRPEGSVSTLKIQRTERGDSAVYLCANSPSRSPNEQFFGPGTRLTVL.

This clone was seen more than once but under ten times. The V gene is TRBV7-3, the J gene TRBJ2-5; 13 bases agree with TRBD2. The CDR3 extends over 17 amino acids. Losses at the gene ends were 2 bases for V and 0 bases for J; bases not matched to a gene: 3. CDR1 is SGHTA, CDR2 FQGTGA, per germline. CDR3 region: CASSLGLAGANQETQYF. The CDR3 region has the DNA TGTGCCAGCAGCTTAGGACTAGCGGGGGCCAACCAAGAGACCCAGTACTTC.

V and J are TRBV7-9 and TRBJ1-2; a weak D match, TRBD1 (5 bases). The CDR3 spans 19 residues. Germline V gene data show CDR1 as SEHNR and CDR2 as FQNEAQ (reference sequence). Trimming took off 4 bases at V and 4 bases at J, with 28 bases between the two ends. This CDR3 is CASSSPRQARGPLVYGYTF. For the CDR3, the DNA is TGTGCCAGCAGCTCCCCCCGTCAGGCAAGGGGCCCGTTGGTCTATGGCTACACCTTC.

The rearrangement links TRBV7-3 to TRBJ2-2; possibly TRBD2 for D (5 bases). Germline values: CDR1 SGHTA, CDR2 FQGTGA. Trimming shortened V by 0 bases and J by 0 bases, and 8 bases separated the two germline ends. This CDR3 has 16 residues. DNA for the CDR3: TGTGCCAGCAGCTTAACTAGCGACGCGAACACCGGGGAGCTGTTTTTT. Translating gives CASSLTSDANTGELFF.

The CDR3 loop reads CASSAPGTPKLFF. CDR3 DNA sequence: TGTGCCAGCAGCGCTCCCGGGACACCAAAACTGTTTTTT. The gene calls are TRBV9 and TRBJ1-4; D is possibly TRBD1 (6 bases). CDR3 length: 13 amino acids. Germline V gene data show CDR1 as SGDLS and CDR2 as YYNGEE. Between the trimmed V and J ends, which lost 3 bases and 10 bases, there was a span of 13 bases.

The chain links TRBV27 to TRBJ1-2; the D gene is possibly TRBD1 (5 bases). Trimming took 3 bases from V and 2 from J, leaving 7 bases between them. The CDR3 is made up of 13 amino acids. Germline V gene sequence: CDR1 MNHEY, CDR2 SMNVEV (reference sequence). Written as DNA, the CDR3 is TGTGCCAGCAGTTTGGGGGAGAACTATGGCTACACCTTC. It translates to CASSLGENYGYTF.

V is TRBV7-2 and J is TRBJ1-2; D not resolved. CDR3 length: 12 amino acids. Between the trimmed V and J ends, which lost 1 base and 8 bases, there was a span of 8 bases. Germline V gene data show CDR1 as SGHTA and CDR2 as FQGNSA. The CDR3 spells CASSLDFWGYTF. The CDR3 DNA reads as TGTGCCAGCAGCTTAGATTTTTGGGGCTACACCTTC.

This rearrangement joins TRBV4-3 to TRBJ2-1, with 13 bases identical to TRBD2. The trim removed 3 bases at V and 6 bases at J, leaving 8 bases unmatched. The CDR3 has 17 amino acids. Germline loops: CDR1 LGHNA, CDR2 YSLEER. CDR3 DNA: TGCGCCAGCAGCCACCGGACTAGCGGGAGCGCCGCCAATGAGCAGTTCTTC. Translation gives CASSHRTSGSAANEQFF.

The CDR3 spells CASSQSTSVLDNTIYF. In nucleotides, the CDR3 is TGTGCCAGCAGCCAGTCTACCTCGGTCCTGGATAACACCATATATTTT. The rearrangement uses TRBV4-2 and TRBJ1-3; D uncertain. The CDR3 is 16 amino acids. V was cut by 3 bases and J by 7 bases, with 19 bases left in between. Germline V gene data show CDR1 as LGHNA and CDR2 as YNFKEQ.

The rearrangement uses TRBV19 and TRBJ1-5; D is undetermined. The V and J ends lost 2 bases and 2 bases respectively, with 10 bases between them. This CDR3 is built from 15 residues. The germline gives CDR1 LNHDA, CDR2 SQIVND (reference sequence). CDR3 protein: CASSIIGRGNQPQHF. The DNA for the CDR3 is TGTGCCAGTAGTATAATCGGGAGGGGCAATCAGCCCCAGCATTTT. Complete variable domain (other parts from reference TRBV19 and TRBJ1-5): DGGITQSPKYLFRKEGQNVTLSCEQNLNHDAMYWYRQDPGQGLRLIYYSQIVNDFQKGDIAEGYSVSREKKESFPLTVTSAQKNPTAFYLCASSIIGRGNQPQHFGDGTRLSIL.

The chain carries TRBV11-2 and TRBJ2-3; D is unresolved. The CDR3 spans 12 residues. V was shortened by 1 base and J by 5 bases, with 4 bases between the two germline ends. Germline CDR1 SGHAT, CDR2 FQNNGV. DNA for the CDR3: TGTGCCAGCAGCTTAGGTCAAGATACGCAGTATTTT. Protein sequence: CASSLGQDTQYF.